These 25 T cell receptor beta chains were sequenced from one sample in a study of cytotoxic CD8 clonotypes in ibrutinib-treated CLL. TCRdb keeps only in-frame clones here, not all; method: immunoSEQ multiplex PCR. The repertoire holds 150,000 or so clones, 70% to 80% seen once, with roughly a quarter in the top ten. Sequencing was performed on PBMCs, taken after 12 months of ibrutinib treatment. The origin of the receptors is a human donor with chronic lymphocytic leukemia.

This clone was detected only a few times. The chain has TRBV18 and TRBJ2-5, with 7 bases matching TRBD1. CDR3 length: 15 residues. Germline V gives CDR1 KGHSH, CDR2 LQKENI. V shed 4 bases and J 5 bases; nucleotides not matched to a gene: 10. The CDR3 DNA follows: TGTGCCAGCTCACGGAGACAGGGCCCGGGGGAGACCCAGTACTTC. Amino acids: CASSRRQGPGETQYF.

The CDR3 loop is CASGLVVAGTRGPNEQFF. Written as DNA, the CDR3 is TGTGCTAGTGGTTTGGTAGTGGCCGGGACTAGGGGACCCAATGAGCAGTTCTTC. The chain couples TRBV12-5 to TRBJ2-1; TRBD2 matches at 8 bases. This CDR3 has 18 residues. V was pared by 0 bases and J by 6 bases, with 13 bases of the junction left unmatched. CDR1 and CDR2 from the germline V gene are LGHNT and FRNRAP.

V and J are TRBV7-9 and TRBJ2-1, with 12 bases identical to TRBD2. The CDR3 has 16 residues. J gave up 8 bases and V 4 bases, and 9 bases lay outside the gene matches. Germline lookup yields CDR1 SEHNR and CDR2 FQNEAQ (reference sequence). This chain's CDR3 is CASSSSSGREYHEQFF. The DNA for the CDR3 is TGTGCCAGCAGCTCCTCTAGCGGGAGGGAGTATCATGAGCAGTTCTTC.

The V and J genes are TRBV12-5 and TRBJ1-4; 8 positions agree with TRBD1. Germline values: CDR1 LGHNT, CDR2 FRNRAP. The CDR3 extends over 14 amino acids. V lost 6 bases, J lost 8 bases, and 8 bases stayed unmatched. CDR3 DNA: TGTGCTAGTGGCCTGACAGGGGTTGGAGAAAAACTGTTTTTT. It encodes CASGLTGVGEKLFF.

The rearrangement joins TRBV6-5 to TRBJ1-3; D might be TRBD1 (5 bases). V was shortened by 2 bases and J by 4 bases, with 9 bases between the two germline ends. The CDR3 sequence is 14 residues long. Germline V gene lookup returns CDR1 MNHEY and CDR2 SVGAGI. CDR3 in DNA: TGTGCCAGCAGTTACCCGGGACCCGGAAACACCATATATTTT. It encodes CASSYPGPGNTIYF.

The chain employs TRBV11-2 and TRBJ1-1; 8 bases are a match to TRBD1. This CDR3 has 16 residues. Germline-derived CDR1 and CDR2 are SGHAT and FQNNGV. J was trimmed by 3 bases and V by 3 bases; bases with no gene match: 9. The CDR3 DNA reads TGTGCCAGCAGCTTCGTCGACAGGGGTAGAGACACTGAAGCTTTCTTT. It is translated as CASSFVDRGRDTEAFF.

The chain joins TRBV18 to TRBJ2-2; 8 bases fit TRBD2. CDR1 KGHSH and CDR2 LQKENI come from the germline V gene. The CDR3 has 17 residues. Losses at the gene ends were 3 bases for V and 5 bases for J; bases not matched to a gene: 11. The CDR3 DNA is TGTGCCAGCTCACCCCAAAGCGGGAGCGTCGGAACCGGGGAGCTGTTTTTT. It specifies CASSPQSGSVGTGELFF. Full variable domain (outside the CDR3, taken from reference TRBV18 and TRBJ2-2): NAGVMQNPRHLVRRRGQEARLRCSPMKGHSHVYWYRQLPEEGLKFMVYLQKENIIDESGMPKERFSAEFPKEGPSILRIQQVVRGDSAAYFCASSPQSGSVGTGELFFGEGSRLTVL.

V is TRBV7-2 and J is TRBJ1-1, with D unresolved. This CDR3 spans 18 amino acids. Germline values: CDR1 SGHTA, CDR2 FQGNSA. Trimming took off 5 bases at V and 0 bases at J, with 22 bases between the two ends. CDR3 sequence: CASSIGGPTLWVNTEAFF. The CDR3 DNA reads as TGTGCCAGCAGCATCGGCGGGCCAACCCTGTGGGTGAACACTGAAGCTTTCTTT.

The rearrangement joins TRBV18 to TRBJ1-2, with a weak D call TRBD1 (6 bases). This CDR3 is built from 14 residues. The V end was cut by 1 base, the J end by 5 bases, with 11 bases between. Germline V lookup: CDR1 KGHSH, CDR2 LQKENI. As DNA, the CDR3 is TGTGCCAGCTCACCACGAAGCCAGGGGTATGGCTACACCTTC. Translating it yields CASSPRSQGYGYTF.

The chain links TRBV9 to TRBJ1-6; D not certain. V was clipped by 2 bases and J by 5 bases, with 5 bases between them. The CDR3 is 13 amino acids. CDR1 SGDLS and CDR2 YYNGEE come from the germline V gene. For the CDR3, the DNA is TGTGCCAGCAGCGTTCAAGATAATTCACCCCTCCACTTT. It yields the protein CASSVQDNSPLHF.

The J gene is TRBJ2-1, the V gene TRBV7-3, with 12 bases identical to TRBD2. Germline values: CDR1 SGHTA, CDR2 FQGTGA. The trim removed 5 bases at V and 4 bases at J, leaving 6 bases unmatched. The CDR3 consists of 16 residues. For the CDR3, the DNA is TGTGCCAGCAGCCCAGGACTAGCGGGGATGTACAATGAGCAGTTCTTC. Translation gives CASSPGLAGMYNEQFF.

The chain couples TRBV5-1 to TRBJ1-4; 7 bases are a match to TRBD1. Germline lookup yields CDR1 SGHRS and CDR2 YFSETQ. V lost 4 bases and J lost 5; bases outside the gene matches: 5. The CDR3 has 14 residues. Written as DNA, the CDR3 is TGCGCCAGCAGCGAGCAGGGGGTAAATGAAAAACTGTTTTTT. Translating gives CASSEQGVNEKLFF.

This clone showed up just a few times. The chain couples TRBV2 to TRBJ1-1, with a weak D call TRBD1 (5 bases). In germline, CDR1 is SNHLY, CDR2 FYNNEI. V dropped 7 bases and J dropped 5 bases, with 8 bases sitting between them. The CDR3 extends over 11 amino acids. The CDR3 reads CASTGGTEAFF. DNA of the CDR3: TGTGCCAGCACGGGGGGGACTGAAGCTTTCTTT. The whole variable domain, remainder taken from reference TRBV2 and TRBJ1-1, is EPEVTQTPSHQVTQMGQEVILRCVPISNHLYFYWYRQILGQKVEFLVSFYNNEISEKSEIFDDQFSVERPDGSNFTLKIRSTKLEDSAMYFCASTGGTEAFFGQGTRLTVV.

The chain links TRBV28 to TRBJ2-2, with D possibly matching TRBD1 (6 bases). The CDR3 consists of 14 residues. Germline CDR1 and CDR2: MDHEN and SYDVKM. Trimming shortened V by 8 bases and J by 2 bases, and 12 bases separated the two germline ends. CDR3 protein: CASWGQLNTGELFF. The CDR3 DNA reads TGTGCCAGCTGGGGACAACTCAACACCGGGGAGCTGTTTTTT.

The V gene is TRBV7-2, the J gene TRBJ2-3, with 7 bases aligning to TRBD2. V gave up 5 bases and J gave up 0 bases; unmatched junction bases: 11. CDR1 and CDR2 from the germline V gene are SGHTA and FQGNSA. The CDR3 runs 17 residues. The CDR3 DNA follows: TGTGCCAGCAGCCGTAGCGGGTGGACTTCTAGCACAGATACGCAGTATTTT. Translating it yields CASSRSGWTSSTDTQYF.

The CDR3 nucleotides read TGTGCCAGCCTAACCGGGACGAAGAGCAATCAGCCCCAGCATTTT. Protein product: CASLTGTKSNQPQHF. This chain uses TRBV6-1 with TRBJ1-5; possibly TRBD1 for D (5 bases). Germline V gene lookup returns CDR1 MNHNS and CDR2 SASEGT. The CDR3 is made up of 15 amino acids. Deletions cut 8 bases from V and 1 base from J, with 15 bases between.

The J gene is TRBJ2-2, the V gene TRBV5-4; no firm D call. V was clipped by 2 bases and J by 0 bases, with 2 bases between them. The germline V gene encodes CDR1 SGHNT and CDR2 YYREEE (reference sequence). This CDR3 spans 13 amino acids. The CDR3 DNA follows: TGTGCCAGCAGCTTCCCGAACACCGGGGAGCTGTTTTTT. Translated, it gives CASSFPNTGELFF. Complete variable domain (other parts from reference TRBV5-4 and TRBJ2-2): ETGVTQSPTHLIKTRGQQVTLRCSSQSGHNTVSWYQQALGQGPQFIFQYYREEENGRGNFPPRFSGLQFPNYSSELNVNALELDDSALYLCASSFPNTGELFFGEGSRLTVL.

V and J are TRBV6-1 and TRBJ1-1; no definite D call. CDR1 and CDR2 (germline): MNHNS, SASEGT. V lost 4 bases to trimming and J lost 4 bases, with 4 bases between them. The CDR3 extends over 11 amino acids. CDR3 loop: CASSVFTEAFF. The CDR3 DNA reads as TGTGCCAGCAGTGTGTTCACTGAAGCTTTCTTT.

The chain recombines TRBV27 with TRBJ1-1; TRBD1 agrees at 10 bases. Germline V lookup: CDR1 MNHEY, CDR2 SMNVEV (reference sequence). With 0 bases clipped from V and 1 base from J, the junction kept 8 bases outside the gene matches. This CDR3 spans 18 amino acids. This CDR3 reads CASSLSGTGAAGNTEAFF. The CDR3 DNA sequence: TGTGCCAGCAGTTTATCGGGGACAGGGGCTGCGGGGAACACTGAAGCTTTCTTT.

V usage is TRBV7-9 and J usage is TRBJ2-6; D unclear. The germline V and J ends were trimmed by 1 base and 4 bases, with 8 bases remaining between them. Germline CDR1 is SEHNR and CDR2 is FQNEAQ (reference sequence). This CDR3 contains 15 residues. For the CDR3, the DNA is TGTGCCAGCAGCTTAGGTATGGCCGGGGCCAACGTCCTGACTTTC. Its protein is CASSLGMAGANVLTF. Full variable domain (remainder filled in from reference TRBV7-9 and TRBJ2-6): DTGVSQNPRHKITKRGQNVTFRCDPISEHNRLYWYRQTLGQGPEFLTYFQNEAQLEKSRLLSDRFSAERPKGSFSTLEIQRTEQGDSAMYLCASSLGMAGANVLTFGAGSRLTVL.

This chain connects TRBV28 to TRBJ1-2, with D possibly matching TRBD1 (6 bases). The CDR3 has 17 residues. The germline V gene encodes CDR1 MDHEN and CDR2 SYDVKM. Trimming took 6 bases from V and 4 from J, leaving 24 bases between them. This chain's CDR3 is CASRTESETGLSYGYTF. DNA of the CDR3: TGTGCCAGCAGAACCGAGTCCGAAACAGGGTTAAGCTATGGCTACACCTTC.

This CDR3 reads CASSLVREGSYNEQFF. In nucleotides, the CDR3 is TGTGCCAGCAGCTTAGTACGTGAGGGGTCCTACAATGAGCAGTTCTTC. The chain links TRBV11-2 to TRBJ2-1, with D perhaps matching TRBD1 or TRBD2 (5 bases each). This CDR3 is 16 amino acids long. Germline lookup yields CDR1 SGHAT and CDR2 FQNNGV. Trimming removed 1 base at V and 1 base at J, with 11 bases between.

The chain combines TRBV6-5 with TRBJ1-3; D ambiguous. The CDR3 length is 15 residues. Germline CDR1 and CDR2: MNHEY and SVGAGI. V lost 8 bases and J lost 0, with 14 bases in between. The DNA for the CDR3 is TGTGCCAGCTTCCGGCAAGGGAGCTCTGGAAACACCATATATTTT. Its translation: CASFRQGSSGNTIYF.

The V and J genes are TRBV2 and TRBJ2-3; D call uncertain. Trimming cost V 4 bases and J 10 bases, with 9 bases left between them. The length of the CDR3 is 11 residues. CDR1 and CDR2 (germline): SNHLY, FYNNEI. CDR3 sequence reads: CASSVEGSQYF. CDR3 in DNA: TGTGCCAGCAGTGTAGAAGGGTCGCAGTATTTT.

This clone came up a few times. The chain combines TRBV30 with TRBJ1-1; D possibly corresponds to TRBD1 (6 bases). Per germline, CDR1 GTSNPN and CDR2 SVGIG (reference sequence). The V end was cut by 8 bases, the J end by 0 bases, with 10 bases between. This CDR3 has 12 residues. The CDR3 DNA follows: TGTGCCGGAGGGGGAATGAACACTGAAGCTTTCTTT. Translating it yields CAGGGMNTEAFF.